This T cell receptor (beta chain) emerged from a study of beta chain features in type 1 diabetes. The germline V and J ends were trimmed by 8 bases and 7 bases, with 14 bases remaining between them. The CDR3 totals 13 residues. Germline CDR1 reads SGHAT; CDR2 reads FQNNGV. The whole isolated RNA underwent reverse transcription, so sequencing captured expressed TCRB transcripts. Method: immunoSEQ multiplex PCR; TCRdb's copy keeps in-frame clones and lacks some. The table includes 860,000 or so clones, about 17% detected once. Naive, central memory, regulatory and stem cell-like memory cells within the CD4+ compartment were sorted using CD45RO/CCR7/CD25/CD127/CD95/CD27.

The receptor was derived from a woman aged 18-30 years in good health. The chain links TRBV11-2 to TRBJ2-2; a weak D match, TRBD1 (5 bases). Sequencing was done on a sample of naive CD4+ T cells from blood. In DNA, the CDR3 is TGTGCCAGCCGCCTCCTCAGGGTCGGGGAGCTGTTTTTT. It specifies CASRLLRVGELFF. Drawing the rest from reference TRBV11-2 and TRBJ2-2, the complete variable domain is EAGVAQSPRYKIIEKRQSVAFWCNPISGHATLYWYQQILGQGPKLLIQFQNNGVVDDSQLPKDRFSAERLKGVDSTLKIQPAKLEDSAVYLCASRLLRVGELFFGEGSRLTVL.